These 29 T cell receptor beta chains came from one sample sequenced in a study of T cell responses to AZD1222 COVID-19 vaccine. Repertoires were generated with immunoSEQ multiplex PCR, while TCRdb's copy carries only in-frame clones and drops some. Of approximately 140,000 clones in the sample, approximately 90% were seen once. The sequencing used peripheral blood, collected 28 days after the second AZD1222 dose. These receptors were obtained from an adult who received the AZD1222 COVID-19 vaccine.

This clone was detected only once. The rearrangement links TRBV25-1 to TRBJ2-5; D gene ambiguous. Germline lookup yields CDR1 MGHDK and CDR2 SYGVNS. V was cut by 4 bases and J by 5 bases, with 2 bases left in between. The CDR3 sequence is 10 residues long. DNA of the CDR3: TGTGCCAGCAGTGGGGAGACCCAGTACTTC. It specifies CASSGETQYF.

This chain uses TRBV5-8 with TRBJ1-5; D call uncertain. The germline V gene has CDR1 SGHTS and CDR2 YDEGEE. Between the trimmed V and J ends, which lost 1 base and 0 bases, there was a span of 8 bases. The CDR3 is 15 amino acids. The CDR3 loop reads CASSLIRGSNQPQHF. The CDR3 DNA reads TGTGCCAGCAGCTTGATTCGGGGTAGCAATCAGCCCCAGCATTTT.

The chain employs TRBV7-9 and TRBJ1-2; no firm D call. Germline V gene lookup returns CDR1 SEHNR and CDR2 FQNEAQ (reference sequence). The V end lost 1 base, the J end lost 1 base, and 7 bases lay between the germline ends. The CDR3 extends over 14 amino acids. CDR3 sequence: CASSLGRNNYGYTF. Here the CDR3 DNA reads TGTGCCAGCAGCTTAGGGAGAAATAACTATGGCTACACCTTC.

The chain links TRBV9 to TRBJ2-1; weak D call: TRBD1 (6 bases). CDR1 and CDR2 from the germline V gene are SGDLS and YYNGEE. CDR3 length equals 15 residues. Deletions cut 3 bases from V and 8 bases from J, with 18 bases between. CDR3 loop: CASSGGLGASDEQFF. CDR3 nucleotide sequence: TGTGCCAGCAGCGGCGGACTGGGGGCCAGCGATGAGCAGTTCTTC.

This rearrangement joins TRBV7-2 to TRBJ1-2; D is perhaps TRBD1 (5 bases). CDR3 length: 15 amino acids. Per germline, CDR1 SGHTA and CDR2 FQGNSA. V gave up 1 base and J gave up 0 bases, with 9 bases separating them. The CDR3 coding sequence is TGTGCCAGCAGCTTAGTGAGGGGTCCTAACTATGGCTACACCTTC. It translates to CASSLVRGPNYGYTF.

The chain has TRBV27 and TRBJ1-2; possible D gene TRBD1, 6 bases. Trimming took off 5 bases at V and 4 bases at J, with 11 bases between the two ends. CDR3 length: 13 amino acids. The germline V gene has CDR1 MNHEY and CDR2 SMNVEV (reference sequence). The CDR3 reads CASSARTAYGYTF. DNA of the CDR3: TGTGCCAGCAGTGCCCGGACAGCCTATGGCTACACCTTC.

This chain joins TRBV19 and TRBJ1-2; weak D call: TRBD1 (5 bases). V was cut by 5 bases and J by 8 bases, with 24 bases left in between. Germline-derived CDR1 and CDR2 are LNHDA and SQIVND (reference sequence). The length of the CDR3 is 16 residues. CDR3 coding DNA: TGTGCCAGTAGTGCGGGACCGCGCGGATTGGTTTACGGCTACACCTTC. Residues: CASSAGPRGLVYGYTF.

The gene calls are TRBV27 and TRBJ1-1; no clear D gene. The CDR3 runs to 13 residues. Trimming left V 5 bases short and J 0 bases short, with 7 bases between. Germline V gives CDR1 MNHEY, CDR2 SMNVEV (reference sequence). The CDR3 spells CASSLTVNTEAFF. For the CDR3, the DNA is TGTGCCAGCAGTCTCACAGTGAACACTGAAGCTTTCTTT.

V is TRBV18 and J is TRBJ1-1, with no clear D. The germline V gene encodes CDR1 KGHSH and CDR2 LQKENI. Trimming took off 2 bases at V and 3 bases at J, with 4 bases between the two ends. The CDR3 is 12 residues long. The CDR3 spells CASSPEDTEAFF. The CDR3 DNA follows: TGTGCCAGCTCACCAGAAGACACTGAAGCTTTCTTT.

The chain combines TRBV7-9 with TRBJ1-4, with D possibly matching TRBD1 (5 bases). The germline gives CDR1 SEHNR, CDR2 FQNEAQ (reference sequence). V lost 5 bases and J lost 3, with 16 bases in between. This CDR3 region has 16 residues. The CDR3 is CASSPPDKGPNEKLFF. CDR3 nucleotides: TGTGCCAGCAGCCCCCCCGACAAGGGGCCTAATGAAAAACTGTTTTTT.

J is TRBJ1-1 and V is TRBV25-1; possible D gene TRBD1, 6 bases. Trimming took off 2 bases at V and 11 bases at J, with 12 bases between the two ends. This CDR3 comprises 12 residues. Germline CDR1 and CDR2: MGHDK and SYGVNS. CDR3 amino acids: CASSETGIRAFF. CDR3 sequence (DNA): TGTGCCAGCAGTGAAACAGGGATTCGCGCTTTCTTT.

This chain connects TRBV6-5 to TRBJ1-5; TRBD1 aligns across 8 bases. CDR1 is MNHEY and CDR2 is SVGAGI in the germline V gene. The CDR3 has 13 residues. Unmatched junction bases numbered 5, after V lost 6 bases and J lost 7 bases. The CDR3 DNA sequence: TGTGCCAGCAGCGGACAGGGTAGGCAGCCCCAGCATTTT. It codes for CASSGQGRQPQHF.

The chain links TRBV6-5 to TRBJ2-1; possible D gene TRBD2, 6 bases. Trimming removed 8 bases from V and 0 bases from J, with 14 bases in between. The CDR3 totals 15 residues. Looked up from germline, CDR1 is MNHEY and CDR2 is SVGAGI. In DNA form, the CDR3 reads TGTGCCAGCCAGGAGCACGGGAGCTCCTACAATGAGCAGTTCTTC. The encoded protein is CASQEHGSSYNEQFF.

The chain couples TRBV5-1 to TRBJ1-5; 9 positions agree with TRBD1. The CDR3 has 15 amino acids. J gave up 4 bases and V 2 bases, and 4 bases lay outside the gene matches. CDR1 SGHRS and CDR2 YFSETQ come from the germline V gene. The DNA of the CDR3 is TGCGCCAGCAGCTTAGGACAGGGGCTTAATCAGCCCCAGCATTTT. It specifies CASSLGQGLNQPQHF.

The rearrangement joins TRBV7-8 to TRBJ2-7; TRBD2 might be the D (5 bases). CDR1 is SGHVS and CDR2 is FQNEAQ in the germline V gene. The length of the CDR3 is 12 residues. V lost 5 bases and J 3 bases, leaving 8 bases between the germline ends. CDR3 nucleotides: TGTGCCAGCAGCCCACGGGGCTACGAGCAGTACTTC. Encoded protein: CASSPRGYEQYF.

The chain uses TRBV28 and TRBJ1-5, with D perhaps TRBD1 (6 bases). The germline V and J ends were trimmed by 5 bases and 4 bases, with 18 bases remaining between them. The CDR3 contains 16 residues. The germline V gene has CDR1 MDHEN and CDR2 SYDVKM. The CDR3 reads CASSDGGAGPNQPQHF. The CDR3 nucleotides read TGTGCCAGCAGTGACGGGGGGGCAGGGCCTAATCAGCCCCAGCATTTT.

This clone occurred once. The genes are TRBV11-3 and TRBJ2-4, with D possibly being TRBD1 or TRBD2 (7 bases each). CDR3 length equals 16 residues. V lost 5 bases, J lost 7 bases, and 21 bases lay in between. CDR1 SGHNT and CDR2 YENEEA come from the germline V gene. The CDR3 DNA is TGTGCCAGCAGCCCAGGGGGGGAGTCGGGAAAGAACATTCAGTACTTC. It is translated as CASSPGGESGKNIQYF.

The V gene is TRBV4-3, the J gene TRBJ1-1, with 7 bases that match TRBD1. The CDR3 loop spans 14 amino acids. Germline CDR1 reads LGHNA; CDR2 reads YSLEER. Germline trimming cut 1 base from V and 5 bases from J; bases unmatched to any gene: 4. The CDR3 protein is CASSQVRGRTEAFF. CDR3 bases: TGCGCCAGCAGCCAAGTGAGGGGGCGGACTGAAGCTTTCTTT.

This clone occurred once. The CDR3 DNA sequence: TGTGCCACCAGTGATTTTAGGCGGAGTCACGAGCAGTACTTC. It is translated as CATSDFRRSHEQYF. V usage is TRBV24-1 and J usage is TRBJ2-7; the D is unclear. The V gene lost 1 base and the J gene lost 5 bases, with 11 bases spanning the gap. Germline V CDR1 and CDR2: KGHDR, SFDVKD. CDR3 length: 14 residues.

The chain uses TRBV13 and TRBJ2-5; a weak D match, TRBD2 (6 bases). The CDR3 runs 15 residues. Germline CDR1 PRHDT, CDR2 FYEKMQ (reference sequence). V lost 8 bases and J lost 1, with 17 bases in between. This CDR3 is CASQNRAGFQETQYF. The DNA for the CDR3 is TGTGCCAGCCAAAATAGGGCGGGGTTCCAAGAGACCCAGTACTTC.

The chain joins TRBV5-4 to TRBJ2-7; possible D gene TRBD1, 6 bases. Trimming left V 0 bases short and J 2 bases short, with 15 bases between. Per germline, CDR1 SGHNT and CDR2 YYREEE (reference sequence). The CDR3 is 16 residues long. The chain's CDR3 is CASSLVGQKKAYEQYF. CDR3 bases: TGTGCCAGCAGCTTGGTCGGACAGAAGAAAGCCTACGAGCAGTACTTC.

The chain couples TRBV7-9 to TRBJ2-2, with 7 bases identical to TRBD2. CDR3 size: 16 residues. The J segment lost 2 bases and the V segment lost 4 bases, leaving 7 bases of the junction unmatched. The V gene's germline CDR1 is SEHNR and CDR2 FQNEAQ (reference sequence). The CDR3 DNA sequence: TGTGCCAGCAGCTGGGGAGGGGTCACAAACACCGGGGAGCTGTTTTTT. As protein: CASSWGGVTNTGELFF.

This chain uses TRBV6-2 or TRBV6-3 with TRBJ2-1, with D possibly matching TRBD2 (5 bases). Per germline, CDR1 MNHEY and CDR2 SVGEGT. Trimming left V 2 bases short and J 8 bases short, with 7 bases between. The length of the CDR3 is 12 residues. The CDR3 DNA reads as TGTGCCAGCAGTTACGGACTCCATGAGCAGTTCTTC. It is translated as CASSYGLHEQFF.

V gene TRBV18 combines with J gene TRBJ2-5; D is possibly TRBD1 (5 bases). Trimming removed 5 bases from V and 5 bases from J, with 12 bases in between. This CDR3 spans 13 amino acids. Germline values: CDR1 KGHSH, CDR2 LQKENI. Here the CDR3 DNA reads TGTGCCAGCTCAGCCTACTCAGGGGAGACCCAGTACTTC. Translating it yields CASSAYSGETQYF. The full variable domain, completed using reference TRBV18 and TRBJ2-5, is NAGVMQNPRHLVRRRGQEARLRCSPMKGHSHVYWYRQLPEEGLKFMVYLQKENIIDESGMPKERFSAEFPKEGPSILRIQQVVRGDSAAYFCASSAYSGETQYFGPGTRLLVL.

The CDR3 DNA reads TGTGCCAGCAGCGTAGAGGGCCTTTTTACTGGGGCCAACGTCCTGACTTTC. Protein product: CASSVEGLFTGANVLTF. The chain couples TRBV9 to TRBJ2-6, with D unclear. With 0 bases removed from V and 2 bases from J, the gap between germline ends came to 12 bases. From germline, CDR1 is SGDLS and CDR2 YYNGEE. This CDR3 spans 17 amino acids. The full variable domain, in which reference TRBV9 and TRBJ2-6 provide the parts outside the CDR3, is DSGVTQTPKHLITATGQRVTLRCSPRSGDLSVYWYQQSLDQGLQFLIQYYNGEERAKGNILERFSAQQFPDLHSELNLSSLELGDSALYFCASSVEGLFTGANVLTFGAGSRLTVL.

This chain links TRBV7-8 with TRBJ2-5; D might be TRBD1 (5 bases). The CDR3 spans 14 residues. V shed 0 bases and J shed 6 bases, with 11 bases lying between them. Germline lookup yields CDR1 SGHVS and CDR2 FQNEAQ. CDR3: CASSLAGQQKTQYF. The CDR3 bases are TGTGCCAGCAGCTTAGCAGGACAACAGAAGACCCAGTACTTC.

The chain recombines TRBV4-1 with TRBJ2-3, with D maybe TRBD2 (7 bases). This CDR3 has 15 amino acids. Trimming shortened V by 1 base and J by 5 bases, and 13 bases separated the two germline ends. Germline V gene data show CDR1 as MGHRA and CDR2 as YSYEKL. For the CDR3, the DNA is TGCGCCAGCAGCCAAGGTTGGGGGGGCAGAGATACGCAGTATTTT. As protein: CASSQGWGGRDTQYF.

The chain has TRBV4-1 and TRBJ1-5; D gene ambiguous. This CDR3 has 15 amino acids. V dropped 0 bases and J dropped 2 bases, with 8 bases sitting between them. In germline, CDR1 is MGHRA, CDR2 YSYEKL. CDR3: CASSQDQHGNQPQHF. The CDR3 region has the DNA TGCGCCAGCAGCCAAGATCAGCACGGCAATCAGCCCCAGCATTTT.

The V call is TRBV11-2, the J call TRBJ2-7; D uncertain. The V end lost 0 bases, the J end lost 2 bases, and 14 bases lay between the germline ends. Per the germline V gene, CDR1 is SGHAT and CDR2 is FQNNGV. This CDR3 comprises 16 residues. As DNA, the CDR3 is TGTGCCAGCAGCTTAGATTCGTACTACCGAACCTACGAGCAGTACTTC. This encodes CASSLDSYYRTYEQYF.